This entry lists 20 T cell receptor beta chains sequenced from one sample in a study of T cells in Graves' hyperthyroidism and ophthalmopathy. TCR beta CDR3 regions were amplified from RNA transcripts. Initially, a first-round RT-PCR of the TCR CDR3 employed the HTBI primer set. TCRdb recomputed calls from the multiplex PCR reads with MiXCR, one row per CDR3 protein. The sample includes a few hundred thousand distinct CDR3 sequences, approximately 14% of them seen just once. The sequenced sample was blood. Receptors originate from a woman under 40 with Graves' hyperthyroidism.

The sample holds a few counts of this clonotype. The chain joins TRBV12-3 or TRBV12-4 to TRBJ1-2; 7 nucleotides agree with TRBD1. This CDR3 has 13 residues. V gave up 2 bases and J gave up 5 bases; unmatched junction bases: 2. CDR3 nucleotide sequence: TGTGCCAGCAGTTTACAACAGGGGTATGGCTACACCTTC. Residues: CASSLQQGYGYTF.

Comments on this clonotype: A much larger clone lies one base from this, so it may be a read error. The rearrangement joins TRBV5-1 to TRBJ1-1, with 7 nucleotides matching TRBD1. This CDR3 is 13 amino acids long. Germline V CDR1 and CDR2: SGHRS, YFSETQ. The CDR3 is CASSGDRVAEALF. CDR3 DNA sequence: TGCGCCAGCAGTGGCGACAGGGTGGCTGAAGCTCTCTTT.

The table lists this clonotype with many counts. The CDR3 DNA reads as TGTGCCAGCAGCTACCGGGACAGCCGTCACTATGGCTACACCTTC. Translated, it gives CASSYRDSRHYGYTF. This rearrangement joins TRBV3-1 to TRBJ1-2, with TRBD1 identical over 7 bases. J was trimmed by 3 bases and V by 5 bases; bases with no gene match: 9. The CDR3 extends over 15 amino acids. Germline lookup yields CDR1 LGHDT and CDR2 YNNKEL (reference sequence).

In this sample, this clonotype turned up a few times. The chain has TRBV6-1 and TRBJ2-7; TRBD2 matches 12 bases. Germline CDR1 is MNHNS and CDR2 is SASEGT. The CDR3 has 14 amino acids. J gave up 3 bases and V 6 bases, and 3 bases lay outside the gene matches. The CDR3 DNA reads as TGTGCCAGCAGACCACTAGCGGGAGGCTACGAGCAGTACTTC. The encoded protein is CASRPLAGGYEQYF.

This clonotype was detected ten times or more. The rearrangement uses TRBV28 and TRBJ2-4; D may be TRBD2 (6 bases). Germline values: CDR1 MDHEN, CDR2 SYDVKM. V was trimmed by 8 bases and J by 5 bases, leaving 16 bases between them. CDR3 size: 14 residues. The CDR3, as DNA: TGTGCCAGCCTCACCGGGACTGGGGAAAACATTCAGTACTTC. Translation gives CASLTGTGENIQYF.

In its sample, this clonotype was seen many times. The chain is built from TRBV10-2 and TRBJ2-1; 16 nucleotides agree with TRBD2. Unmatched junction bases numbered 13, after V lost 10 bases and J lost 1 base. The V gene's germline CDR1 is WSHSY and CDR2 SAAADI. This CDR3 comprises 19 residues. CDR3 coding DNA: TGCGCCACGAATTTGACGGGACTAGCGGGAGGGCCGTCCTACAATGAGCAGTTCTTC. Its translation is CATNLTGLAGGPSYNEQFF.

This clonotype was picked up many times. The V and J genes are TRBV12-3 or TRBV12-4 and TRBJ2-2; D perhaps matches TRBD2 (7 bases). The CDR3 loop spans 15 amino acids. Trimming stripped 6 bases from V and 4 bases from J, with 15 bases between. This chain's CDR3 is CASSLGGAGTGELFF. CDR3 coding DNA: TGTGCCAGCAGCCTGGGGGGGGCAGGCACCGGGGAGCTGTTTTTT.

This clonotype has only a few counts. This chain joins TRBV28 and TRBJ1-5, with D uncertain. The germline V gene encodes CDR1 MDHEN and CDR2 SYDVKM. The germline V and J ends were trimmed by 2 bases and 3 bases, with 8 bases remaining between them. The CDR3 covers 14 residues. This CDR3 is CASSLSLYNQPQHF. DNA of the CDR3: TGTGCCAGCAGTTTAAGCCTTTACAATCAGCCCCAGCATTTT.

This clonotype has just a few counts. The rearrangement joins TRBV30 to TRBJ1-3; D is ambiguous. The CDR3 loop spans 14 amino acids. Germline CDR1 reads GTSNPN; CDR2 reads SVGIG (reference sequence). The V gene lost 0 bases and the J gene lost 2 bases, with 8 bases spanning the gap. The DNA for the CDR3 is TGTGCCTGGAGTGTGCGGGGAGCTGGAAACACCATATATTTT. Translated, it gives CAWSVRGAGNTIYF.

This clonotype was counted ten times or more. The chain is built from TRBV5-1 and TRBJ1-1; D is perhaps TRBD1 (6 bases). Trimming took 1 base from V and 4 from J, leaving 17 bases between them. The CDR3 covers 16 residues. Germline V CDR1 and CDR2: SGHRS, YFSETQ. CDR3 sequence reads: CASSLQTTGKGTEAFF. CDR3 nucleotides: TGCGCCAGCAGCTTGCAAACCACAGGGAAGGGCACTGAAGCTTTCTTT.

The chain is built from TRBV6-2 or TRBV6-3 and TRBJ2-1; 8 bases line up with TRBD2. This CDR3 region has 14 residues. Germline V gene sequence: CDR1 MNHEY, CDR2 SVGEGT. J was trimmed by 4 bases and V by 3 bases; bases with no gene match: 2. The CDR3 is CASSYGTRYNEQFF. In DNA form, the CDR3 reads TGTGCCAGCAGTTATGGGACTAGATACAATGAGCAGTTCTTC.

Note on this clonotype: A single base separates this from a much larger clone, so it may be a read error. This chain uses TRBV12-3 or TRBV12-4 with TRBJ2-1; D ambiguous. CDR3 length equals 15 residues. CDR3 in amino acids: CASGLKDLLYNEQFF. DNA of the CDR3: TGTGCCAGCGGTTTAAAGGATCTGCTCTACAATGAGCAGTTCTTC.

This chain joins TRBV25-1 and TRBJ2-1; 7 bases align to TRBD2. Trimming cost V 11 bases and J 4 bases; bases outside gene matches: 11. Germline V lookup: CDR1 MGHDK, CDR2 SYGVNS. This CDR3 is 14 amino acids long. The DNA of the CDR3 is TGTGCCGCAAACGGCGGGAGTGGGTACAATGAGCAGTTCTTC. Protein: CAANGGSGYNEQFF.

This clonotype was observed many times. The CDR3 loop reads CASSLTENNSPLHF. In nucleotides, the CDR3 is TGTGCCAGCTCACTTACAGAAAATAATTCACCCCTCCACTTT. V is TRBV18 and J is TRBJ1-6; D ambiguous. V was trimmed by 4 bases and J by 5 bases, leaving 9 bases between them. The CDR3 sequence is 14 residues long. Germline V CDR1 and CDR2: KGHSH, LQKENI.

The chain carries TRBV3-1 and TRBJ1-5, with 7 nucleotides matching TRBD1. Germline V gives CDR1 LGHDT, CDR2 YNNKEL (reference sequence). V lost 0 bases, J lost 6 bases, and 2 bases stayed unmatched. CDR3 length equals 14 residues. CDR3 sequence reads: CASSQDYRGQPQHF. Here the CDR3 DNA reads TGTGCCAGCAGCCAAGATTACAGGGGTCAGCCCCAGCATTTT.

J is TRBJ2-7 and V is TRBV11-2; 10 bases line up with TRBD2. The CDR3 contains 15 residues. From germline, CDR1 is SGHAT and CDR2 FQNNGV. The V gene end was trimmed by 2 bases and the J gene end by 5 bases; junction bases not matched to a gene: 6. Here the CDR3 DNA reads TGTGCCAGCAGCTTATCTAGCGGGAGTAACAACGAGCAGTACTTC. Translating it yields CASSLSSGSNNEQYF.

This clonotype was counted at least ten times. The rearrangement uses TRBV12-3 or TRBV12-4 and TRBJ2-3; D is uncertain. V lost 5 bases and J lost 7, with 10 bases in between. CDR3 length: 12 amino acids. CDR3 region: CASSLPRNTQYF. DNA of the CDR3: TGTGCCAGCAGTCTCCCCCGGAATACGCAGTATTTT.

This clonotype has at least ten counts. The V gene is TRBV18, the J gene TRBJ1-2, with D possibly matching TRBD1 (5 bases). The germline V gene encodes CDR1 KGHSH and CDR2 LQKENI. V shed 2 bases and J shed 2 bases, with 9 bases lying between them. This CDR3 spans 14 amino acids. The CDR3 spells CASSPIGVNYGYTF. Here the CDR3 DNA reads TGTGCCAGCTCACCAATAGGGGTGAACTATGGCTACACCTTC.

As concerns this clonotype: A much bigger clone sits one base away, suggesting this may be a read error. The genes are TRBV2 and TRBJ2-3, with unresolved D. The ends were cut back, 11 bases at V and 7 bases at J, with 10 bases in the middle. This CDR3 contains 10 residues. The germline V gene encodes CDR1 SNHLY and CDR2 FYNNEI. The chain's CDR3 is CAGMEYTQYF. Written as DNA, the CDR3 is TGTGCCGGCATGGAGTATACGCAGTATTTT.

The rearrangement uses TRBV5-1 and TRBJ2-2; D is unclear. The germline V gene encodes CDR1 SGHRS and CDR2 YFSETQ. V dropped 2 bases and J dropped 2 bases, with 7 bases sitting between them. There are 14 residues in the CDR3. The CDR3 nucleotides are TGCGCCAGCAGCTTACCGGGCAACACCGGGGAGCTGTTTTTT. Encoded protein: CASSLPGNTGELFF.